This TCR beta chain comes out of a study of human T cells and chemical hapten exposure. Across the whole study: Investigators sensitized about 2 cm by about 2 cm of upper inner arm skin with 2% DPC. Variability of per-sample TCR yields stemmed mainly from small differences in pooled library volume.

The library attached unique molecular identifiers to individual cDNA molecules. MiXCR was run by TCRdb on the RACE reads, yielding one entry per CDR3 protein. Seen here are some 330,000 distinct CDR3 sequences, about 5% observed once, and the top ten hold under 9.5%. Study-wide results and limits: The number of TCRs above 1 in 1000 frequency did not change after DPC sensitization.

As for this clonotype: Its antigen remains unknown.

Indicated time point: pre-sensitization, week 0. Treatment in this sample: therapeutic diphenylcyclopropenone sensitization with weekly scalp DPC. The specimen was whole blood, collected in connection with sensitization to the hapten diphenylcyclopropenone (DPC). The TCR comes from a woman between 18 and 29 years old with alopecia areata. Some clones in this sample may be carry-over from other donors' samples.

CDR3 bases: TGTGCCAGCAGCTCATCCCCCGCTAGCGGGTCTTGGGATACGCAGTATTTT. It translates to CASSSSPASGSWDTQYF. The chain carries TRBV11-2 and TRBJ2-3; TRBD2 matches at 8 bases. The CDR3 loop spans 17 amino acids. CDR1 is SGHAT and CDR2 is FQNNGV in the germline V gene. Trimming at V came to 4 bases and at J to 6 bases, leaving 15 bases not matched to a gene. Looking up the rest from reference TRBV11-2 and TRBJ2-3 gives the full variable domain: EAGVAQSPRYKIIEKRQSVAFWCNPISGHATLYWYQQILGQGPKLLIQFQNNGVVDDSQLPKDRFSAERLKGVDSTLKIQPAKLEDSAVYLCASSSSPASGSWDTQYFGPGTRLTVL.